The sequence of this T cell receptor (beta chain) was determined in a study of blood T cell repertoires in COVID-19. Study summary: Samples representing acute and convalescent COVID-19 were sourced from the United States, Italy and Spain. T cells, B-cell-depleted T cells, or PBMCs provided the cDNA or gDNA that served as material.

Authors' analysis steps: Amplification from reference gene primers served as the basis for estimated nucleated cell counts. Generated by immunoSEQ multiplex PCR, the TCRdb table keeps only in-frame clones and is missing some. That table supplies the V and J calls and clone size; D and trimming were determined from the DNA. The data hold roughly 440,000 clones, with approximately 88% observed a single time. Patients at the Seattle site were enrolled during active infection and followed longitudinally. The source material was peripheral blood. This sequence originates from a woman in her 50s with COVID-19, enrolled during active disease.

The CDR3 here is CASSLPGGATDTQYF. CDR3 sequence (DNA): TGTGCCAGCAGCTTGCCCGGGGGGGCCACAGATACGCAGTATTTT. This sequence joins TRBV11-2 and TRBJ2-3; TRBD2 matches at 8 bases. This CDR3 is 15 amino acids long. With 3 bases clipped from V and 2 bases from J, the junction kept 4 bases outside the gene matches. Germline CDR1 is SGHAT and CDR2 is FQNNGV.